The rows below give T cell receptor beta chains drawn from one sample of a study of blood T cell repertoires in COVID-19. The protocol was immunoSEQ multiplex PCR, while the TCRdb copy is restricted to in-frame clones and leaves out a portion. The profile covers approximately 260,000 clones, with more than 60% appearing a single time and under 4.5% taken by the ten largest. Sample: peripheral blood. All receptors come from a woman between 35 and 50 years old with active or convalescent COVID-19. Each CDR3 is given with its conserved first and last residue. A D gene is named only where the DNA matches it firmly. The size entry is marked missing in some rows and otherwise reads once, few, many or a size class.

D gene,clone size,J gene,V gene,CDR3 DNA,CDR3 protein
TRBD1,-,TRBJ1-5,TRBV19,TGTGCCAGTAGTCTGGACAGGGGAGGGAATCAGCCCCAGCATTTT,CASSLDRGGNQPQHF
-,once,TRBJ1-2,TRBV6-5,TGTGCCAGCAGTTACTCTACAGGGAGTAGCTATGGCTACACCTTC,CASSYSTGSSYGYTF
TRBD1,-,TRBJ2-1,TRBV6-1,TGTGCCAGCAGTGCCCCGGTGGGCAGGGGGTCAAATGAGCAGTTCTTC,CASSAPVGRGSNEQFF
TRBD1,-,TRBJ1-4,TRBV6-1,TGTGCCAGCAGTGAAGCGCTTCGACGACAGGGGCTTGAAAAACTGTTTTTT,CASSEALRRQGLEKLFF
TRBD1,-,TRBJ1-1,TRBV4-1,TGCGCCAGCAGCCAAGCCTTTCGGGACAGGGTGCGGGTGAACACTGAAGCTTTCTTT,CASSQAFRDRVRVNTEAFF
-,-,TRBJ1-1,TRBV5-4,TGTGCCAGCAGTTTTGACAGCGTGAACACTGAAGCTTTCTTT,CASSFDSVNTEAFF
-,-,TRBJ1-2,TRBV6-1,TGTGCCAGCAGTGAAGCGCTTCAGGTCACCTATGGCTACACCTTC,CASSEALQVTYGYTF
TRBD1,-,TRBJ1-3,TRBV19,TGTGCCAGTACAGGACAGGGAGCGGTAGCGGGAAACACCATATATTTT,CASTGQGAVAGNTIYF
-,once,TRBJ2-3,TRBV21-1,TGTGCCAGTGTCCCGGGTTCAGACACAGATACGCAGTATTTT,CASVPGSDTDTQYF
-,-,TRBJ1-1,TRBV28,TGTGCCAGCAGCACTAGACGTAGGGCGGGAAGTGAAGCTTTCTTT,CASSTRRRAGSEAFF
-,-,TRBJ1-1,TRBV20-1,TGCAGTGCTAGTGAACCAGGGAACACTGAAGCTTTCTTT,CSASEPGNTEAFF
-,-,TRBJ2-2,TRBV25-1,TGTGCCAGCAGTGCCAACCTTGGGAGCGGGGAGCTGTTTTTT,CASSANLGSGELFF
TRBD1,-,TRBJ1-6,TRBV5-6,TGTGCCAGCAGCTTGGACAGGGGCTATTCACCCCTCCACTTT,CASSLDRGYSPLHF
TRBD2,once,TRBJ2-5,TRBV7-2,TGTGCCAGCAGCAACCCGGGACTAGCGGGGTTCTCAGAGACCCAGTACTTC,CASSNPGLAGFSETQYF
TRBD1,few,TRBJ1-3,TRBV5-5,TGTGCCAGCAGCTCAAGACAGGGCTCAACCCTAATGATTGGAAACACCATATATTTT,CASSSRQGSTLMIGNTIYF
-,-,TRBJ1-2,TRBV28,TGTGCCAGCAGTTTACTCGTCAGAGCGAGGGAGCATGGCTACACCTTC,CASSLLVRAREHGYTF
-,-,TRBJ1-4,TRBV25-1,TGTGCCAGCAGTGAGCGGGGTTGGAATGAAAAACTGTTTTTT,CASSERGWNEKLFF
TRBD2,-,TRBJ2-5,TRBV14,TGTGCCAGCAGCCAAGGATTGGTAGCGGGGGGCCAAGAGACCCAGTACTTC,CASSQGLVAGGQETQYF
TRBD1,-,TRBJ1-3,TRBV15,TGTGCCACCAGCGGAGGGACAGGGAAGGGCAACACCATATATTTT,CATSGGTGKGNTIYF
-,-,TRBJ1-4,TRBV28,TGTGCCAGTGTGGGCGGGGCTGGAGAAAAACTGTTTTTT,CASVGGAGEKLFF
TRBD1,-,TRBJ1-3,TRBV30,TGTGCCTGGAGTGGCGGACAGGGGGTCCGAAACACCATATATTTT,CAWSGGQGVRNTIYF
TRBD1,-,TRBJ1-1,TRBV3-1/TRBV3-2,TGTGCCAGCAGCCCCATGACTGGGACAGGGAGGAGTGAAGCTTTCTTT,CASSPMTGTGRSEAFF
-,-,TRBJ2-3,TRBV6-2/TRBV6-3,TGTGCCAGCAGTTTCCCGGGCGGCCGGTCACGGGAAGCGGTTACGCAGTATTTT,CASSFPGGRSREAVTQYF
-,-,TRBJ1-2,TRBV28,TGTGCCAGCAGTACCAGACAAGGTGGCTACACCTTC,CASSTRQGGYTF
TRBD1,-,TRBJ2-2,TRBV6-1,TGTGCCAGCAGTGAACCCCAGGGGGCAACCGGGGAGCTGTTTTTT,CASSEPQGATGELFF
TRBD1,once,TRBJ2-1,TRBV27,TGTGCCAGCAGTCCCCTGGGACAGGGCCCTTTTTCTGGGCAGTTCTTC,CASSPLGQGPFSGQFF
TRBD2,-,TRBJ2-1,TRBV5-4,TGTGCCAGCAGCCCCCGGGCGGTAGCGGGGACCAATGAGCAGTTCTTC,CASSPRAVAGTNEQFF
TRBD1,-,TRBJ1-2,TRBV3-1/TRBV3-2,TGTGCCAGCAGCCCTCAGGGGGCGTCCGGCTACACCTTC,CASSPQGASGYTF
-,-,TRBJ1-2,TRBV6-5,TGTGCCAGCAGCGATACAGGCGACTATGGCTACACCTTC,CASSDTGDYGYTF
-,-,TRBJ2-2,TRBV5-6,TGTGCCAGCAGCCTGGGACATTCCTCCAGGCGGGAGCTGTTTTTT,CASSLGHSSRRELFF
TRBD1,few,TRBJ1-5,TRBV16,TGTGCCAGCAGCCAATCTTCCGCAGGGGGGCCCCAGCATTTT,CASSQSSAGGPQHF
-,-,TRBJ1-1,TRBV7-9,TGTGCCAGCAGTATCACAGGGATGAACACTGAAGCTTTCTTT,CASSITGMNTEAFF
-,-,TRBJ2-5,TRBV23-1,TGCGCCAGCAAGAGGCCAGAGACCCAGTACTTC,CASKRPETQYF
-,-,TRBJ2-1,TRBV5-1,TGCGCCAGCAGACGGAGCACAGGGAATGAGCAGTTCTTC,CASRRSTGNEQFF
TRBD2,-,TRBJ2-1,TRBV2,TGTGCCAGCAGTCAGACTAGCGGAACCTACAATGAGCAGTTCTTC,CASSQTSGTYNEQFF
-,-,TRBJ1-5,TRBV27,TGTGCCAGCTCCTCCGGGGGAGGTGTTAGTCAGCCCCAGCATTTT,CASSSGGGVSQPQHF
-,-,TRBJ2-7,TRBV12-3/TRBV12-4,TGTGCCAGCAGTTTAGGCAGGGCCTACGAGCAGTACTTC,CASSLGRAYEQYF
-,-,TRBJ1-2,TRBV21-1,TGTGCCAGCGGGAGGGGGAACGGTGGCTACACCTTC,CASGRGNGGYTF
-,many,TRBJ2-1,TRBV5-4,TGTGCCAGCAGCTTCGACAGCAATGAGCAGTTCTTC,CASSFDSNEQFF
-,once,TRBJ1-1,TRBV9,TGTGCCAGCAGCGTAGAGGGGGGGTCTGGCACTGAAGCTTTCTTT,CASSVEGGSGTEAFF
-,few,TRBJ2-2,TRBV28,TGTGCCAGCAGTTTATCGAAAAGGGGGTTTCCCGGGGAGCTGTTTTTT,CASSLSKRGFPGELFF
-,-,TRBJ2-1,TRBV2,TGTGCCAGCAGTGTACTCCGGGAGGAGCAGTTCTTC,CASSVLREEQFF
-,-,TRBJ1-2,TRBV7-9,TGTGCCAGCAGCTTATCGTCTGCGGCTTCTAACTATGGCTACACCTTC,CASSLSSAASNYGYTF
TRBD1,-,TRBJ1-5,TRBV5-5,TGTGCCAGCAGCCAAGGGACAGGCAATCAGCCCCAGCATTTT,CASSQGTGNQPQHF
-,-,TRBJ1-5,TRBV19,TGTGCCAGTAGTAGAGCAGGGCAAGGCAATCAGCCCCAGCATTTT,CASSRAGQGNQPQHF
-,-,TRBJ2-1,TRBV5-1,TGCGCCAGCAGCTTGTCGCCAGGGGACTACTCCTACAATGAGCAGTTCTTC,CASSLSPGDYSYNEQFF
-,once,TRBJ1-2,TRBV30,TGTGCCTGGAGTAGTCAGGGTGGAGTCGGCTACACCTTC,CAWSSQGGVGYTF
-,-,TRBJ2-7,TRBV25-1,TGTGCCAGCAGCCGGGCGGGGACGGGTGAGCAGTACTTC,CASSRAGTGEQYF
-,-,TRBJ1-1,TRBV29-1,TGCAGCGTTGAGTGGAGGGTCTGGGGTATGAACACTGAAGCTTTCTTT,CSVEWRVWGMNTEAFF
-,-,TRBJ2-1,TRBV5-4,TGTGCCAGCAGCTTGGTGGTGGGGGGGCGTGGGAATGAGCAGTTCTTC,CASSLVVGGRGNEQFF
TRBD2,once,TRBJ2-7,TRBV6-2/TRBV6-3,TGTGCCAGCAGTACGAGGACTGTCCAGCGGGGGGACCACGAGCAGTACTTC,CASSTRTVQRGDHEQYF
TRBD1,-,TRBJ1-2,TRBV9,TGTGCCAGCAGCGTAGGTGGACAGGGGCTCAATGGCTACACCTTC,CASSVGGQGLNGYTF
TRBD2,-,TRBJ2-2,TRBV6-2/TRBV6-3,TGTGCCAGCAGTTCTCCTAGCGGGGGGCCCTACACCGGGGAGCTGTTTTTT,CASSSPSGGPYTGELFF
TRBD2,-,TRBJ2-5,TRBV7-7,TGTGCTAGCAGCTTAGCGGGGGGGCAAGAGACCCAGTACTTC,CASSLAGGQETQYF
TRBD1,-,TRBJ1-2,TRBV6-5,TGTGCCAGCATGGACAGGGGGAACTATGGCTACACCTTC,CASMDRGNYGYTF
-,-,TRBJ2-2,TRBV5-1,TGCGCCAGCAGTCCGACAGTAACGAACACCGGGGAGCTGTTTTTT,CASSPTVTNTGELFF
-,-,TRBJ2-2,TRBV29-1,TGCAGCGGATCGCATCCCGGGGGCACCGGGGAGCTGTTTTTT,CSGSHPGGTGELFF
TRBD1,few,TRBJ2-4,TRBV28,TGTGCCAGCAGAATCAGGGGGCGCAAAAACATTCAGTACTTC,CASRIRGRKNIQYF
-,-,TRBJ2-5,TRBV6-5,TGTGCCAGCAGTTACGAGGAGGGACAAGAGACCCAGTACTTC,CASSYEEGQETQYF
-,once,TRBJ1-4,TRBV2,TGTGCCAGCAGTGAAAGCGCAGCCCCTTCAACTAATGAAAAACTGTTTTTT,CASSESAAPSTNEKLFF